One sample yielded the 25 T cell receptor beta chains listed below, sequenced in a study of cytomegalovirus exposure and HLA in healthy donors. Primers: 60 Vbeta forward and 13 Jbeta reverse. Libraries were prepared by immunoSEQ multiplex PCR; TCRdb keeps only in-frame clonotypes and omits some of them. Listed are approximately 45,000 clones; around 7.4% falls within the top ten. Material for sequencing was PBMCs. The receptors come from a male donor in good health and CMV-seronegative.

The rearrangement joins TRBV14 to TRBJ1-2, with a tentative D call TRBD1 (5 bases). The germline V and J ends were trimmed by 4 bases and 0 bases, with 15 bases remaining between them. The CDR3 contains 16 residues. Per germline, CDR1 SGHDN and CDR2 FVKESK. CDR3 residues: CASSRAGRWANYGYTF. Here the CDR3 DNA reads TGTGCCAGCAGCCGGGCAGGGAGGTGGGCTAACTATGGCTACACCTTC.

V and J are TRBV30 and TRBJ2-7; possibly TRBD2 for D (6 bases). The CDR3 covers 14 residues. Trimming left V 0 bases short and J 2 bases short, with 11 bases between. Germline V gene sequence: CDR1 GTSNPN, CDR2 SVGIG (reference sequence). The CDR3 loop is CAWSVGGAAYEQYF. The CDR3 DNA follows: TGTGCCTGGAGTGTAGGCGGGGCAGCCTACGAGCAGTACTTC.

The J gene is TRBJ1-2, the V gene TRBV6-1, with D hard to call. Trimming pared 7 bases from V and 2 bases from J, leaving 11 bases between. The CDR3 consists of 13 residues. CDR1 and CDR2 (germline): MNHNS, SASEGT. CDR3 sequence: CASIMQANYGYTF. The DNA of the CDR3 is TGTGCCAGCATAATGCAGGCAAACTATGGCTACACCTTC.

The genes are TRBV19 and TRBJ1-2; the D gene is possibly TRBD1 (5 bases). The CDR3 extends over 15 amino acids. The V end lost 0 bases, the J end lost 8 bases, and 16 bases lay between the germline ends. Looked up from germline, CDR1 is LNHDA and CDR2 is SQIVND (reference sequence). The CDR3 DNA sequence: TGTGCCAGTAGTATAGATCGCAGGGTTACGATCGGCTACACCTTC. Amino acid sequence: CASSIDRRVTIGYTF.

This chain connects TRBV25-1 to TRBJ2-5, with TRBD1 identical over 8 bases. The CDR3 loop spans 15 amino acids. The V segment lost 3 bases and the J segment 5 bases; nucleotides outside the gene matches: 8. The germline CDR1 and CDR2 sequences are MGHDK and SYGVNS. CDR3 DNA: TGTGCCAGCAGTGACCCTGACAGGGGCTGGGAGACCCAGTACTTC. Protein product: CASSDPDRGWETQYF.

The rearrangement links TRBV5-4 to TRBJ1-2; D ambiguous. Germline CDR1 reads SGHNT; CDR2 reads YYREEE (reference sequence). V lost 4 bases, J lost 2 bases, and 12 bases lay in between. The CDR3 is 14 residues long. In nucleotides, the CDR3 is TGTGCCAGCAGCGAAAGCCTCCACAACTATGGCTACACCTTC. Translated: CASSESLHNYGYTF.

V is TRBV6-1 and J is TRBJ1-4, with TRBD1 matching 7 bases. The CDR3 sequence is 15 residues long. The junction had 9 bases not matched to a gene; V was cut back by 7 bases and J by 4 bases. From germline, CDR1 is MNHNS and CDR2 SASEGT. The CDR3 DNA reads as TGTGCCAGCAAAGGACAGGAAGGGAATAATGAAAAACTGTTTTTT. Its protein is CASKGQEGNNEKLFF.

The chain uses TRBV4-3 and TRBJ2-1; the D is unclear. Germline V gene data show CDR1 as LGHNA and CDR2 as YSLEER. V was pared by 0 bases and J by 10 bases, with 13 bases between. The length of the CDR3 is 14 residues. The CDR3 bases are TGCGCCAGCAGCCAAGATGTGAGCTCCCGGGAGCAGTTCTTC. It is translated as CASSQDVSSREQFF.

The chain carries TRBV19 and TRBJ2-5; tentatively, D is TRBD1 (6 bases). Per the germline V gene, CDR1 is LNHDA and CDR2 is SQIVND (reference sequence). Trimming removed 1 base from V and 2 bases from J, with 8 bases in between. There are 14 residues in the CDR3. The CDR3 DNA sequence: TGTGCCAGTAGTATAGTCGACAGGCAAGAGACCCAGTACTTC. Protein: CASSIVDRQETQYF.

The chain is built from TRBV6-1 and TRBJ2-2; 8 bases fit TRBD2. Per germline, CDR1 MNHNS and CDR2 SASEGT. CDR3 length: 19 residues. With 0 bases clipped from V and 0 bases from J, the junction kept 9 bases outside the gene matches. CDR3 sequence (DNA): TGTGCCAGCAGTGAAGCGCGCCGACTAGCGCAGACGAACACCGGGGAGCTGTTTTTT. Its protein is CASSEARRLAQTNTGELFF.

V usage is TRBV10-3 and J usage is TRBJ2-5, with D uncertain. The J call could be wrong; TRBJ2-7 is a better fit for the DNA end. CDR1 is ENHRY, CDR2 SYGVKD, per germline. The CDR3 has 14 residues. The CDR3: CAISESIAPYEQYF. For the CDR3, the DNA is TGTGCCATCAGTGAGTCGATAGCACCCTACGAGCAGTACTTC.

The rearrangement joins TRBV7-2 to TRBJ2-1; D is undetermined. V shed 1 base and J shed 5 bases, with 9 bases lying between them. The CDR3 totals 14 residues. From germline, CDR1 is SGHTA and CDR2 FQGNSA. CDR3 residues: CASSLVLLNNEQFF. CDR3 nucleotide sequence: TGTGCCAGCAGCTTAGTACTACTGAACAATGAGCAGTTCTTC.

The gene calls are TRBV30 and TRBJ2-3; 15 bases fit TRBD2. The CDR3 is 20 residues long. Germline V gene lookup returns CDR1 GTSNPN and CDR2 SVGIG (reference sequence). The V gene end was trimmed by 2 bases and the J gene end by 3 bases; junction bases not matched to a gene: 15. The CDR3 DNA sequence: TGTGCCTGGAGTTCTTCCCCCGGACTAGCGGGAGGGGGAGTAACAGATACGCAGTATTTT. Protein: CAWSSSPGLAGGGVTDTQYF.

The chain uses TRBV5-1 and TRBJ2-5; TRBD2 matches 10 bases. Germline V lookup: CDR1 SGHRS, CDR2 YFSETQ. The V segment lost 6 bases and the J segment 1 base; nucleotides outside the gene matches: 6. The CDR3 has 15 amino acids. This CDR3 is CASTSAGGPQETQYF. In DNA form, the CDR3 reads TGCGCCAGCACCTCAGCGGGAGGGCCCCAAGAGACCCAGTACTTC.

The chain links TRBV6-1 to TRBJ1-1; TRBD1 aligns across 10 bases. The V segment lost 4 bases and the J segment 2 bases; nucleotides outside the gene matches: 1. CDR1 is MNHNS, CDR2 SASEGT, per germline. CDR3 size: 14 residues. The CDR3 nucleotides read TGTGCCAGCAGTGGGGACAGGGGAAACACTGAAGCTTTCTTT. It yields the protein CASSGDRGNTEAFF.

The chain is built from TRBV18 and TRBJ1-1; TRBD1 might be the D (6 bases). Trimming removed 3 bases at V and 0 bases at J, with 11 bases between. This CDR3 comprises 15 residues. Per germline, CDR1 KGHSH and CDR2 LQKENI. CDR3 DNA sequence: TGTGCCAGCTCACCCGGCGGGGGCTTGAACACTGAAGCTTTCTTT. This codes for CASSPGGGLNTEAFF. The full variable domain, its missing parts supplied by reference TRBV18 and TRBJ1-1, is NAGVMQNPRHLVRRRGQEARLRCSPMKGHSHVYWYRQLPEEGLKFMVYLQKENIIDESGMPKERFSAEFPKEGPSILRIQQVVRGDSAAYFCASSPGGGLNTEAFFGQGTRLTVV.

This chain joins TRBV30 and TRBJ1-1, with D tentatively TRBD1 (6 bases). This CDR3 contains 15 residues. The V gene lost 2 bases and the J gene lost 4 bases, with 17 bases spanning the gap. The germline V gene encodes CDR1 GTSNPN and CDR2 SVGIG (reference sequence). Here the CDR3 DNA reads TGTGCCTGGAGTTTAAAAAGGGGGTATAGCACTGAAGCTTTCTTT. This encodes CAWSLKRGYSTEAFF.

The chain carries TRBV5-1 and TRBJ1-2, with no clear D. Germline values: CDR1 SGHRS, CDR2 YFSETQ. Trimming removed 1 base at V and 8 bases at J, with 18 bases between. The CDR3 runs 15 residues. CDR3 amino acids: CASSLSNVPAEGYTF. For the CDR3, the DNA is TGCGCCAGCAGCTTGAGTAACGTTCCCGCGGAGGGCTACACCTTC. The whole variable domain, filled in from reference TRBV5-1 and TRBJ1-2, reads KAGVTQTPRYLIKTRGQQVTLSCSPISGHRSVSWYQQTPGQGLQFLFEYFSETQRNKGNFPGRFSGRQFSNSRSEMNVSTLELGDSALYLCASSLSNVPAEGYTFGSGTRLTVV.

The chain has TRBV7-9 and TRBJ2-2; 9 bases line up with TRBD2. CDR1 SEHNR and CDR2 FQNEAQ come from the germline V gene (reference sequence). The CDR3 consists of 15 residues. The J segment lost 3 bases and the V segment lost 6 bases, leaving 5 bases of the junction unmatched. DNA for the CDR3: TGTGCCAGCAGAGTTAGCGGGAGTTACACCGGGGAGCTGTTTTTT. It yields the protein CASRVSGSYTGELFF.

A note on this clone: Other DNA sequences of this sample code for an identical CDR3. This chain connects TRBV4-1 to TRBJ2-6; TRBD1 might be the D (5 bases). Germline V gives CDR1 MGHRA, CDR2 YSYEKL. The CDR3 is 16 amino acids. The germline V and J ends were trimmed by 0 bases and 0 bases, with 6 bases remaining between them. The CDR3 region has the DNA TGCGCCAGCAGCCAAGATCAGGGCTCTGGGGCCAACGTCCTGACTTTC. As protein: CASSQDQGSGANVLTF.

The gene calls are TRBV6-5 and TRBJ1-4, with 7 bases matching TRBD1. J lost 10 bases, V lost 9 bases, and 11 bases had no gene match. This CDR3 comprises 13 residues. The germline V gene has CDR1 MNHEY and CDR2 SVGAGI. Here the CDR3 DNA reads TGTGCCAGTCAAAAAGACAGGGCCCGAAAACTGTTTTTT. It specifies CASQKDRARKLFF.

This sequence joins TRBV5-5 and TRBJ1-5; TRBD1 is a possible D gene (5 bases). Germline CDR1 is SGHKS and CDR2 is YYEKEE (reference sequence). V was clipped by 3 bases and J by 0 bases, with 10 bases between them. This CDR3 is 15 amino acids long. The DNA of the CDR3 is TGTGCCAGCAGCTCAGAGACAGTTAGCAATCAGCCCCAGCATTTT. Amino acids: CASSSETVSNQPQHF.

The J gene is TRBJ2-2, the V gene TRBV9, with D perhaps TRBD2 (5 bases). The CDR3 runs 13 residues. CDR1 and CDR2 (germline): SGDLS, YYNGEE. V lost 7 bases and J 4 bases, leaving 11 bases between the germline ends. The CDR3 spells CASGDSVTGELFF. For the CDR3, the DNA is TGTGCCAGCGGAGATAGCGTCACCGGGGAGCTGTTTTTT.

This chain connects TRBV28 to TRBJ1-1; weak D call: TRBD1 (6 bases). This CDR3 is 18 amino acids long. The V end was cut by 4 bases, the J end by 4 bases, with 25 bases between. Germline V gene lookup returns CDR1 MDHEN and CDR2 SYDVKM. CDR3 sequence: CASSSIRGLSKGVTEAFF. DNA for the CDR3: TGTGCCAGCAGTTCTATCCGGGGCCTCTCTAAGGGGGTCACTGAAGCTTTCTTT.

The chain has TRBV30 and TRBJ2-3; D unclear. Trimming removed 2 bases from V and 6 bases from J, with 6 bases in between. Germline CDR1 GTSNPN, CDR2 SVGIG (reference sequence). This CDR3 is built from 11 residues. The CDR3 protein is CAWSSVDTQYF. The CDR3 DNA sequence: TGTGCCTGGAGTTCAGTGGATACGCAGTATTTT.